Ten or more counts support the clone carrying this TCR beta chain. Its matching antigen is unknown. This sample is drawn from a study of T-cell memory formation after mild COVID-19. MiXCR, run by TCRdb on the 5' RACE reads, gives a single entry per CDR3 protein. The sample records around 65,000 distinct CDR3 sequences, around 10% being singletons. Study-wide results and limits: CD4/CD8 balance held among clones contracting day 15 to 85, and later expanders leaned CD4+.

The CDR3 is 16 amino acids. Between the trimmed V and J ends, which lost 3 bases and 0 bases, there was a span of 16 bases. Per the germline V gene, CDR1 is SGHRS and CDR2 is YFSETQ. The origin of this receptor is a man aged 18 to 30 who had mild COVID-19 (a few samples of this study predate the infection). Cell type and time point are not known. This sequence joins TRBV5-1 and TRBJ2-7, with D tentatively TRBD1 (6 bases). Sequenced input: PBMCs or a T cell subset sorted from them (not recorded which). CDR3 in amino acids: CASSSSAGTLSYEQYF. The CDR3 DNA sequence: TGCGCCAGCAGCTCCTCGGCCGGGACACTCTCCTACGAGCAGTACTTC. The full variable domain, with the rest looked up from reference TRBV5-1 and TRBJ2-7, is KAGVTQTPRYLIKTRGQQVTLSCSPISGHRSVSWYQQTPGQGLQFLFEYFSETQRNKGNFPGRFSGRQFSNSRSEMNVSTLELGDSALYLCASSSSAGTLSYEQYFGPGTRLTVT.